This entry lists 32 T cell receptor beta chains sequenced from one sample in a study of T cell responses to AZD1222 COVID-19 vaccine. Measured with immunoSEQ multiplex PCR; TCRdb has only the in-frame clones, and not every one. The table lists some 170,000 clones, 85% to 90% of them singletons. The sequencing here drew on peripheral blood, taken 28 days after the second dose of the MenACWY control vaccine. These receptor sequences come from an adult who received the MenACWY meningococcal vaccine as a control.

This chain links TRBV14 with TRBJ1-1; D perhaps matches TRBD1 (5 bases). The V gene's germline CDR1 is SGHDN and CDR2 FVKESK. There are 13 residues in the CDR3. V lost 3 bases to trimming and J lost 1 base, with 6 bases between them. The CDR3 sequence: CASSQQGNTEAFF. The CDR3 nucleotides read TGTGCCAGCAGCCAGCAGGGGAACACTGAAGCTTTCTTT.

The chain is built from TRBV7-9 and TRBJ2-1; 8 positions match TRBD2. This CDR3 has 13 amino acids. V shed 3 bases and J 6 bases; nucleotides not matched to a gene: 1. Looked up from germline, CDR1 is SEHNR and CDR2 is FQNEAQ (reference sequence). This CDR3 reads CASSLGLGNEQFF. The CDR3 region has the DNA TGTGCCAGCAGCTTGGGACTAGGCAATGAGCAGTTCTTC.

The chain carries TRBV30 and TRBJ2-2; the match to TRBD2 covers 9 bases. The CDR3 spans 14 residues. Germline lookup yields CDR1 GTSNPN and CDR2 SVGIG (reference sequence). Unmatched junction bases numbered 5, after V lost 2 bases and J lost 7 bases. CDR3 region: CAWSTGLANGELFF. Here the CDR3 DNA reads TGTGCCTGGAGTACGGGACTAGCTAACGGGGAGCTGTTTTTT.

The gene calls are TRBV7-9 and TRBJ2-7, with TRBD2 matching over 11 bases. Germline V gene lookup returns CDR1 SEHNR and CDR2 FQNEAQ (reference sequence). Trimming at V came to 4 bases and at J to 6 bases, leaving 5 bases not matched to a gene. The CDR3 runs 14 residues. CDR3 coding DNA: TGTGCCAGCAGCTCGTCCGGGACTAGCGGCGAGCAGTACTTC. This encodes CASSSSGTSGEQYF.

This clone was observed once. The genes are TRBV27 and TRBJ1-4, with D hard to call. The germline V and J ends were trimmed by 5 bases and 4 bases, with 5 bases remaining between them. From germline, CDR1 is MNHEY and CDR2 SMNVEV (reference sequence). CDR3 size: 12 residues. The DNA of the CDR3 is TGTGCCAGCAGTCATCATAATGAAAAACTGTTTTTT. Amino acids: CASSHHNEKLFF.

This sequence joins TRBV13 and TRBJ2-7; 8 bases map to TRBD2. The CDR3 runs to 15 residues. V gave up 5 bases and J gave up 4 bases; unmatched junction bases: 10. Germline CDR1 and CDR2: PRHDT and FYEKMQ (reference sequence). CDR3 protein: CASSDGGLVGYEQYF. As DNA, the CDR3 is TGTGCCAGCAGCGATGGGGGACTAGTGGGGTACGAGCAGTACTTC. Full variable domain (missing parts from reference TRBV13 and TRBJ2-7): AAGVIQSPRHLIKEKRETATLKCYPIPRHDTVYWYQQGPGQDPQFLISFYEKMQSDKGSIPDRFSAQQFSDYHSELNMSSLELGDSALYFCASSDGGLVGYEQYFGPGTRLTVT.

V usage is TRBV7-6 and J usage is TRBJ2-1, with 12 bases matching TRBD2. Germline V gene sequence: CDR1 SGHVS, CDR2 FNYEAQ. The CDR3 loop spans 17 amino acids. Losses at the gene ends were 4 bases for V and 5 bases for J; bases not matched to a gene: 9. The CDR3 region is CASSSPASGRGNNEQFF. CDR3 in DNA: TGTGCCAGCAGCTCGCCGGCTAGCGGGAGGGGAAACAATGAGCAGTTCTTC. The full variable domain, completed using reference TRBV7-6 and TRBJ2-1, is GAGVSQSPRYKVTKRGQDVALRCDPISGHVSLYWYRQALGQGPEFLTYFNYEAQQDKSGLPNDRFSAERPEGSISTLTIQRTEQRDSAMYRCASSSPASGRGNNEQFFGPGTRLTVL.

The chain employs TRBV2 and TRBJ1-6; possibly TRBD1 for D (6 bases). V dropped 4 bases and J dropped 6 bases, with 19 bases sitting between them. CDR1 is SNHLY, CDR2 FYNNEI, per germline. The CDR3 totals 17 residues. CDR3 sequence reads: CASSVTGFTLLNSPLHF. CDR3 sequence (DNA): TGTGCCAGCAGTGTCACAGGGTTCACCCTACTTAATTCACCCCTCCACTTT.

The V gene is TRBV5-4, the J gene TRBJ2-1, with a possible D match to TRBD2 (6 bases). CDR3 length equals 15 residues. The V gene's germline CDR1 is SGHNT and CDR2 YYREEE (reference sequence). Trimming took off 5 bases at V and 5 bases at J, with 17 bases between the two ends. CDR3 nucleotide sequence: TGTGCCAGCAGTATGATGAGTAGCGGAAACAATGAGCAGTTCTTC. It encodes CASSMMSSGNNEQFF.

The genes are TRBV5-4 and TRBJ2-4; weak D call: TRBD2 (6 bases). V dropped 5 bases and J dropped 7 bases, with 10 bases sitting between them. From germline, CDR1 is SGHNT and CDR2 YYREEE (reference sequence). The CDR3 is made up of 12 amino acids. The CDR3 region has the DNA TGTGCCAGCAGTGGGGGGAGGAACATTCAGTACTTC. Translating it yields CASSGGRNIQYF.

The V and J genes are TRBV5-1 and TRBJ2-6; TRBD1 aligns across 7 bases. Looked up from germline, CDR1 is SGHRS and CDR2 is YFSETQ. CDR3 length: 16 amino acids. After removal of 4 bases from V and 0 bases from J, the junction contained 4 bases not matched to a gene. CDR3 loop: CASSPGTDSGANVLTF. The CDR3, as DNA: TGCGCCAGCAGCCCCGGGACAGACTCTGGGGCCAACGTCCTGACTTTC.

The chain employs TRBV28 and TRBJ2-5; 9 bases match TRBD1. Germline V gene lookup returns CDR1 MDHEN and CDR2 SYDVKM. The CDR3 extends over 18 amino acids. V was clipped by 8 bases and J by 4 bases; unmatched bases: 20. The CDR3 DNA follows: TGTGCCAGCGCACCGGCACGGCTAACCGGGACAGGGAGAGAGACCCAGTACTTC. It translates to CASAPARLTGTGRETQYF.

This clone was seen just once. The chain has TRBV3-1 (or the pseudogene TRBV3-2) and TRBJ2-3; D is perhaps TRBD1 (6 bases). The germline V gene encodes CDR1 LGHDT and CDR2 YNNKEL (reference sequence). This CDR3 region has 13 residues. V was shortened by 4 bases and J by 9 bases, with 14 bases between the two germline ends. DNA for the CDR3: TGTGCCAGCAGCCCATACCCCCAGGGGACGCAGTATTTT. Its protein is CASSPYPQGTQYF.

This chain joins TRBV10-1 and TRBJ1-3; no firm D call. V was clipped by 4 bases and J by 0 bases, with 7 bases between them. Per germline, CDR1 WNHNN and CDR2 SYGVQD (reference sequence). The CDR3 totals 14 residues. CDR3 sequence: CASSAVNSGNTIYF. For the CDR3, the DNA is TGCGCCAGCAGTGCCGTTAACTCTGGAAACACCATATATTTT.

The genes are TRBV7-2 and TRBJ2-7, with D perhaps matching TRBD1 (5 bases). Germline CDR1 SGHTA, CDR2 FQGNSA. The CDR3 runs to 15 residues. Trimming pared 5 bases from V and 2 bases from J, leaving 16 bases between. The CDR3 here is CASSVSAGPAYEQYF. CDR3 DNA: TGTGCCAGCAGCGTTTCGGCAGGGCCCGCCTACGAGCAGTACTTC.

CDR3 DNA: TGTGCCTGGAACTTCCGGGACAGGGGACCCCTGGTATATTTT. It codes for CAWNFRDRGPLVYF. The rearrangement links TRBV30 to TRBJ1-3; 10 nucleotides agree with TRBD1. The junction had 14 bases not matched to a gene; V was cut back by 4 bases and J by 14 bases. Germline V CDR1 and CDR2: GTSNPN, SVGIG (reference sequence). The CDR3 length is 14 residues.

The chain employs TRBV30 and TRBJ1-2; D uncertain. Germline assignment: CDR1 GTSNPN and CDR2 SVGIG (reference sequence). V was pared by 0 bases and J by 8 bases, with 16 bases between. This CDR3 is built from 14 residues. The CDR3 DNA reads TGTGCCTGGAGTGTAAACGGGGTCGGGCAGGGCTACACCTTC. Translating gives CAWSVNGVGQGYTF.

J is TRBJ2-7 and V is TRBV5-4, with no clear D. V lost 3 bases, J lost 4 bases, and 14 bases lay in between. This CDR3 has 14 residues. Germline assignment: CDR1 SGHNT and CDR2 YYREEE (reference sequence). CDR3 DNA sequence: TGTGCCAGCAGCTCACACGGTAGGGTATACGAGCAGTACTTC. Its translation is CASSSHGRVYEQYF.

The chain employs TRBV6-5 and TRBJ1-3; D remains ambiguous. Germline loops: CDR1 MNHEY, CDR2 SVGAGI. V was clipped by 7 bases and J by 0 bases, with 10 bases between them. This CDR3 has 14 amino acids. The CDR3 bases are TGTGCCAGCAAGTCGCCGGGCTCTGGAAACACCATATATTTT. Translating it yields CASKSPGSGNTIYF.

The chain uses TRBV28 and TRBJ2-7; D uncertain. This CDR3 is 15 amino acids long. Trimming took off 5 bases at V and 2 bases at J, with 16 bases between the two ends. The V gene's germline CDR1 is MDHEN and CDR2 SYDVKM. CDR3: CASSPPSSFAYEQYF. Here the CDR3 DNA reads TGTGCCAGCAGTCCACCGTCTTCGTTTGCCTACGAGCAGTACTTC.

The V call is TRBV5-6, the J call TRBJ1-6; D call uncertain. The length of the CDR3 is 14 residues. CDR1 is SGHDT, CDR2 YYEEEE, per germline. The ends were cut back, 2 bases at V and 8 bases at J, with 11 bases in the middle. CDR3 region: CASSLDGFHSPLHF. In nucleotides, the CDR3 is TGTGCCAGCAGCTTAGACGGATTTCATTCACCCCTCCACTTT.

The chain employs TRBV2 and TRBJ1-5, with unresolved D. V shed 5 bases and J shed 12 bases, with 17 bases lying between them. Germline values: CDR1 SNHLY, CDR2 FYNNEI. This CDR3 is built from 13 residues. The CDR3 nucleotides are TGTGCCAGCAGTAAAACGTTGCGGCCTCTCCAGCATTTT. It encodes CASSKTLRPLQHF.

The chain is built from TRBV13 and TRBJ1-2; 7 bases match TRBD1. The CDR3 totals 13 residues. The ends lost 3 bases at V and 5 bases at J; junction bases unmatched: 3. Germline CDR1 is PRHDT and CDR2 is FYEKMQ (reference sequence). The CDR3 loop reads CASSFGQAYGYTF. The DNA for the CDR3 is TGTGCCAGCAGCTTCGGACAGGCATATGGCTACACCTTC.

This clone appeared a few times. This chain uses TRBV24-1 with TRBJ2-1; TRBD2 matches at 16 bases. This CDR3 region has 16 residues. V shed 5 bases and J 10 bases; nucleotides not matched to a gene: 7. Looked up from germline, CDR1 is KGHDR and CDR2 is SFDVKD. CDR3 bases: TGTGCCACCAGTGGCCCGGGACTAGCGGGAGGGCTAGAGCAGTTCTTC. Protein product: CATSGPGLAGGLEQFF.

This CDR3 reads CASSSWDRGNYGYTF. The CDR3 region has the DNA TGTGCCAGCAGCTCCTGGGACAGGGGAAACTATGGCTACACCTTC. The V gene is TRBV7-2, the J gene TRBJ1-2; 10 bases match TRBD1. The CDR3 is 15 amino acids. CDR1 and CDR2 from the germline V gene are SGHTA and FQGNSA. Trimming took 4 bases from V and 2 from J; bases not matched to a gene: 4.

The chain carries TRBV6-5 and TRBJ2-3, with TRBD2 as a possible D gene (5 bases). V was cut by 0 bases and J by 0 bases, with 10 bases left in between. Germline V gene lookup returns CDR1 MNHEY and CDR2 SVGAGI. The CDR3 is 16 residues long. The CDR3 is CASSYSRGPSTDTQYF. The CDR3 nucleotides read TGTGCCAGCAGTTACTCGCGCGGGCCCAGCACAGATACGCAGTATTTT.

The rearrangement links TRBV19 to TRBJ2-3; 10 nucleotides agree with TRBD1. The germline V gene has CDR1 LNHDA and CDR2 SQIVND (reference sequence). The CDR3 contains 16 residues. V shed 6 bases, J shed 4 bases, and the junction held 10 bases outside the gene matches. The CDR3 reads CASSLGGTGVPDTQYF. CDR3 DNA: TGTGCCAGTAGCCTCGGGGGGACAGGGGTACCAGATACGCAGTATTTT. The whole variable domain, remainder taken from reference TRBV19 and TRBJ2-3, is DGGITQSPKYLFRKEGQNVTLSCEQNLNHDAMYWYRQDPGQGLRLIYYSQIVNDFQKGDIAEGYSVSREKKESFPLTVTSAQKNPTAFYLCASSLGGTGVPDTQYFGPGTRLTVL.

The chain links TRBV28 to TRBJ1-1; tentative D call: TRBD1 (6 bases). Germline-derived CDR1 and CDR2 are MDHEN and SYDVKM. V was pared by 8 bases and J by 0 bases, with 10 bases between. The CDR3 contains 13 residues. CDR3 nucleotide sequence: TGTGCCAGCCCGGACAGAATGAACACTGAAGCTTTCTTT. Translating it yields CASPDRMNTEAFF.

This rearrangement joins TRBV7-2 to TRBJ2-1, with 13 nucleotides matching TRBD2. Germline-derived CDR1 and CDR2 are SGHTA and FQGNSA. Germline trimming cut 1 base from V and 6 bases from J; bases unmatched to any gene: 0. The CDR3 is 15 amino acids. In DNA, the CDR3 is TGTGCCAGCAGCTTAGGACTAGCGGGAGGCAATGAGCAGTTCTTC. Translation: CASSLGLAGGNEQFF.

This chain joins TRBV28 and TRBJ1-5; D is undetermined. Trimming took off 5 bases at V and 2 bases at J, with 10 bases between the two ends. The CDR3 totals 14 residues. The germline gives CDR1 MDHEN, CDR2 SYDVKM. This CDR3 is CASSRGDGNQPQHF. In nucleotides, the CDR3 is TGTGCCAGCAGTCGCGGGGATGGCAATCAGCCCCAGCATTTT.

CDR3 nucleotide sequence: TGCGCCAGCAGCTCCGGGACTAGCGTCAGAGAGCAGTACTTC. It encodes CASSSGTSVREQYF. The rearrangement joins TRBV5-1 to TRBJ2-7, with 10 bases lining up with TRBD2. Germline V gives CDR1 SGHRS, CDR2 YFSETQ. Trimming removed 3 bases from V and 7 bases from J; junction bases left unmatched: 7. This CDR3 is 14 amino acids long.

CDR3 sequence (DNA): TGTGCCAGCAGTTTAGGGGGTTATTCACCCCTCCACTTT. Protein: CASSLGGYSPLHF. The chain recombines TRBV27 with TRBJ1-6, with D possibly matching TRBD1 (5 bases). V lost 2 bases and J lost 8, with 7 bases in between. Per germline, CDR1 MNHEY and CDR2 SMNVEV (reference sequence). CDR3 length: 13 residues.